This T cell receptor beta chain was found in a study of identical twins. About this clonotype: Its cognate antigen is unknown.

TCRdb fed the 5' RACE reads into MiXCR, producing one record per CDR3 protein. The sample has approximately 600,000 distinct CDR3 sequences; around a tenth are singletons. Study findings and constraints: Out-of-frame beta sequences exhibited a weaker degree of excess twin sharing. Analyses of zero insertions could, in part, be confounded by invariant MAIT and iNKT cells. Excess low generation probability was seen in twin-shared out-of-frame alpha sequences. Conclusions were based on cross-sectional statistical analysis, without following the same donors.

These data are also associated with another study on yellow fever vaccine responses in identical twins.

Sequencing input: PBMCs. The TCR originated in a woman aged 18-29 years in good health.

The CDR3 DNA reads as TGTGCCAGTCGGACTAGCGCCCAAGAGACCCAGTACTTC. It translates to CASRTSAQETQYF. The rearrangement links TRBV10-3 to TRBJ2-5; 9 bases are shared with TRBD2. Germline V gene lookup returns CDR1 ENHRY and CDR2 SYGVKD. The V and J ends lost 10 bases and 1 base, in that order; junction bases with no gene match: 4. The CDR3 runs to 13 residues.